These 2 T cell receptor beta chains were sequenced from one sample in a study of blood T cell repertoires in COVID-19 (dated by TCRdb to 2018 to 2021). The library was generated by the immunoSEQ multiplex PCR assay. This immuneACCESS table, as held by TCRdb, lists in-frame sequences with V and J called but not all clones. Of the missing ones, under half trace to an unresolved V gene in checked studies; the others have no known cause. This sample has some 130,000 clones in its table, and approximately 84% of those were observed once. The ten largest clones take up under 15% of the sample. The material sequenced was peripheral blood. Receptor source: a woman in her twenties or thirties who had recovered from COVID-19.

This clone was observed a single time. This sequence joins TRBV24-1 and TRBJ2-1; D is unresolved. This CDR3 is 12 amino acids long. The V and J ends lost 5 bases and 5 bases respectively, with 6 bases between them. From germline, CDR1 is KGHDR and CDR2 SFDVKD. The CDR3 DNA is TGTGCCACCAGTGCTACCAACAATGAGCAGTTCTTC. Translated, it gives CATSATNNEQFF.

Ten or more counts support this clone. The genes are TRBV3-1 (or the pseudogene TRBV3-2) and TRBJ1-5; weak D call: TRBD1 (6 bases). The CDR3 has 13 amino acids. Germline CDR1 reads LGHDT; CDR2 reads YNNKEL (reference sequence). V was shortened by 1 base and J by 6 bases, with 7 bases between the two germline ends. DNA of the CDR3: TGTGCCAGCAGCCAAGGAGGGGGTCAGCCCCAGCATTTT. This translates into CASSQGGGQPQHF.